One and the same sample provided the 25 T cell receptor beta chains below, sequenced in a study of blood T cell repertoires in COVID-19. The table came from immunoSEQ multiplex PCR; TCRdb's copy has only in-frame clones and leaves some out. In the table there are 60,000 or so clones, roughly 80% of which are singletons. Specimen: peripheral blood. The source of these receptors is a woman aged 50 to 65 with active or convalescent COVID-19.

The rearrangement joins TRBV6-2 or TRBV6-3 to TRBJ1-1; D is unresolved. The CDR3 spans 14 residues. V gave up 6 bases and J gave up 1 base, with 12 bases separating them. The germline V gene encodes CDR1 MNHEY and CDR2 SVGEGT. CDR3 in DNA: TGTGCCAGCAGCCCCACACGGAGGAACACTGAAGCTTTCTTT. Encoded protein: CASSPTRRNTEAFF.

This clone has a single count. The junction differs from germline at one of its ends, possibly a read error. V and J are TRBV7-7 and TRBJ2-1; 7 nucleotides line up with TRBD2. Germline V gives CDR1 SSHAT, CDR2 FNYEAQ (reference sequence). The CDR3 length is 15 residues. CDR3 DNA sequence: TGTGCTAGCAGCGCATCTAGCGGTAGAGGGGCTGAGCAGTTCTTC. Translating gives CASSASSGRGAEQFF.

The chain has TRBV12-3 or TRBV12-4 and TRBJ2-5, with D unresolved. The germline V and J ends were trimmed by 5 bases and 3 bases, with 4 bases remaining between them. This CDR3 has 11 amino acids. This CDR3 is CASSAEETQYF. The DNA for the CDR3 is TGTGCCAGCAGTGCAGAAGAGACCCAGTACTTC.

The rearrangement links TRBV5-6 to TRBJ2-7; D unclear. CDR1 and CDR2 (germline): SGHDT, YYEEEE. The CDR3 consists of 14 residues. With 2 bases removed from V and 2 bases from J, the gap between germline ends came to 11 bases. The CDR3 region has the DNA TGTGCCAGCAGCTTTTTGACCCAGGCCTACGAGCAGTACTTC. Translating it yields CASSFLTQAYEQYF.

V usage is TRBV7-2 and J usage is TRBJ2-7; 9 positions agree with TRBD2. V gave up 0 bases and J gave up 0 bases; unmatched junction bases: 6. This CDR3 region has 17 residues. Per germline, CDR1 SGHTA and CDR2 FQGNSA. The CDR3 reads CASSLAGSGRSSYEQYF. CDR3 bases: TGTGCCAGCAGCTTAGCGGGTAGCGGGAGAAGCTCCTACGAGCAGTACTTC.

The count of this clone is one. The chain couples TRBV6-5 to TRBJ1-2; 9 nucleotides align to TRBD1. Germline values: CDR1 MNHEY, CDR2 SVGAGI. V trimming: 4 bases; J trimming: 6 bases; junction bases outside the gene matches: 3. This CDR3 spans 13 amino acids. This CDR3 is CASSFRDRDGYTF. Written as DNA, the CDR3 is TGTGCCAGCAGTTTCCGGGACAGGGATGGCTACACCTTC.

This clone turned up a few times. The chain recombines TRBV10-3 with TRBJ1-1; D is unresolved. The V gene lost 3 bases and the J gene lost 1 base, with 6 bases spanning the gap. CDR3 length: 13 residues. Germline V gives CDR1 ENHRY, CDR2 SYGVKD. The CDR3 loop is CAISDRGNTEAFF. As DNA, the CDR3 is TGTGCCATCAGTGATAGAGGGAACACTGAAGCTTTCTTT.

The CDR3 here is CASSLGGGSNTEAFF. Written as DNA, the CDR3 is TGTGCCAGCAGCTTAGGGGGGGGATCGAACACTGAAGCTTTCTTT. The chain carries TRBV7-8 and TRBJ1-1; D is perhaps TRBD1 (5 bases). V was cut by 1 base and J by 1 base, with 10 bases left in between. Germline V gene sequence: CDR1 SGHVS, CDR2 FQNEAQ. The CDR3 extends over 15 amino acids.

This clone was picked up one time. The chain has TRBV12-3 or TRBV12-4 and TRBJ1-2; D call uncertain. Trimming removed 8 bases from V and 5 bases from J, with 12 bases in between. This CDR3 has 12 amino acids. CDR3 sequence reads: CASAKQSYGYTF. DNA for the CDR3: TGTGCCAGCGCGAAACAGTCGTATGGCTACACCTTC.

This chain uses TRBV9 with TRBJ2-3, with 8 bases fitting TRBD2. The germline V gene has CDR1 SGDLS and CDR2 YYNGEE. Trimming cost V 1 base and J 2 bases; bases outside gene matches: 3. The length of the CDR3 is 15 residues. The CDR3 here is CASSVSGRPTDTQYF. CDR3 bases: TGTGCCAGCAGCGTAAGCGGGAGACCCACAGATACGCAGTATTTT.

The V gene is TRBV5-1, the J gene TRBJ2-7, with TRBD2 identical over 14 bases. The germline CDR1 and CDR2 sequences are SGHRS and YFSETQ. The CDR3 is made up of 15 amino acids. Trimming took 3 bases from V and 4 from J; bases not matched to a gene: 3. The CDR3 sequence: CASSWGTSGSYEQYF. The CDR3 DNA sequence: TGCGCCAGCAGCTGGGGGACTAGCGGGAGTTACGAGCAGTACTTC.

V is TRBV2 and J is TRBJ2-7; 9 bases align to TRBD1. The V segment lost 9 bases and the J segment 2 bases; nucleotides outside the gene matches: 5. Germline CDR1 is SNHLY and CDR2 is FYNNEI. This CDR3 spans 13 amino acids. The CDR3 loop reads CASGGTGTYEQYF. In DNA form, the CDR3 reads TGTGCCAGTGGGGGGACAGGGACCTACGAGCAGTACTTC.

The chain couples TRBV25-1 to TRBJ1-1, with D uncertain. V was pared by 6 bases and J by 7 bases, with 3 bases between. Germline loops: CDR1 MGHDK, CDR2 SYGVNS. This CDR3 region has 9 residues. The CDR3: CASSREAFF. The CDR3 coding sequence is TGTGCCAGCAGCCGTGAAGCTTTCTTT. Looking up the rest from reference TRBV25-1 and TRBJ1-1 gives the full variable domain: EADIYQTPRYLVIGTGKKITLECSQTMGHDKMYWYQQDPGMELHLIHYSYGVNSTEKGDLSSESTVSRIRTEHFPLTLESARPSHTSQYLCASSREAFFGQGTRLTVV.

V is TRBV5-6 and J is TRBJ2-7; 7 bases align to TRBD1. The CDR3 has 14 residues. Germline V gene sequence: CDR1 SGHDT, CDR2 YYEEEE. Unmatched junction bases numbered 3, after V lost 0 bases and J lost 3 bases. In nucleotides, the CDR3 is TGTGCCAGCAGCTTGGGCCAGGGGGACTACGAGCAGTACTTC. This sequence encodes CASSLGQGDYEQYF.

The rearrangement joins TRBV5-6 to TRBJ1-1, with TRBD1 matching over 9 bases. Germline lookup yields CDR1 SGHDT and CDR2 YYEEEE. The trim removed 4 bases at V and 0 bases at J, leaving 10 bases unmatched. The CDR3 is made up of 17 amino acids. CDR3 in amino acids: CASSGYRGQGMNTEAFF. The CDR3, as DNA: TGTGCCAGCAGCGGGTACCGGGGACAGGGTATGAACACTGAAGCTTTCTTT.

The V and J genes are TRBV5-1 and TRBJ2-3; D not certain. Per the germline V gene, CDR1 is SGHRS and CDR2 is YFSETQ. The length of the CDR3 is 13 residues. Trimming shortened V by 6 bases and J by 6 bases, and 14 bases separated the two germline ends. DNA of the CDR3: TGCGCCAGCACGGAACCAGTACAGGATACGCAGTATTTT. Protein: CASTEPVQDTQYF.

The CDR3 sequence: CASSIRGTRYNEQFF. CDR3 coding DNA: TGTGCCAGCTCGATCAGGGGGACTCGTTACAATGAGCAGTTCTTC. The rearrangement links TRBV18 to TRBJ2-1; D might be TRBD1 (7 bases). The germline CDR1 and CDR2 sequences are KGHSH and LQKENI. The V end was cut by 6 bases, the J end by 4 bases, with 16 bases between. CDR3 length: 15 residues.

The chain uses TRBV10-3 and TRBJ1-1; 9 bases align to TRBD1. Germline V gene lookup returns CDR1 ENHRY and CDR2 SYGVKD. V lost 6 bases, J lost 0 bases, and 8 bases stayed unmatched. This CDR3 comprises 16 residues. The CDR3 protein is CAIRARTGAMNTEAFF. In DNA form, the CDR3 reads TGTGCCATCAGGGCGCGGACAGGGGCTATGAACACTGAAGCTTTCTTT.

The rearrangement uses TRBV30 and TRBJ1-2; TRBD1 matches at 8 bases. The CDR3 is made up of 12 amino acids. The germline V gene has CDR1 GTSNPN and CDR2 SVGIG (reference sequence). Germline trimming cut 4 bases from V and 10 bases from J; bases unmatched to any gene: 8. The CDR3 is CAWTTDRGTYTF. CDR3 bases: TGTGCCTGGACCACCGACAGGGGAACCTACACCTTC.

The CDR3 nucleotides are TGTGCCAGCAGCCCTCTTACAGGGAAAGGGGAGCTGTTTTTT. Protein product: CASSPLTGKGELFF. The chain couples TRBV11-2 to TRBJ2-2; D possibly corresponds to TRBD1 (6 bases). Trimming removed 5 bases from V and 8 bases from J, with 15 bases in between. CDR1 SGHAT and CDR2 FQNNGV come from the germline V gene. This CDR3 contains 14 residues.

The rearrangement uses TRBV5-1 and TRBJ1-2; 8 positions match TRBD1. This CDR3 contains 14 residues. The V gene's germline CDR1 is SGHRS and CDR2 YFSETQ. V shed 0 bases, J shed 8 bases, and the junction held 6 bases outside the gene matches. DNA of the CDR3: TGCGCCAGCAGCTTGGTAGGACAGGGCTCCGGCTACACCTTC. Its protein product is CASSLVGQGSGYTF.

This clone appeared a few times. This chain connects TRBV18 to TRBJ1-1; 12 positions agree with TRBD1. The CDR3 length is 16 residues. V lost 7 bases, J lost 4 bases, and 10 bases stayed unmatched. Germline V gives CDR1 KGHSH, CDR2 LQKENI. The CDR3 loop is CASWTGTGGQSTEAFF. DNA of the CDR3: TGTGCCAGCTGGACCGGGACAGGGGGCCAGAGCACTGAAGCTTTCTTT.

The V and J genes are TRBV10-2 and TRBJ2-7, with TRBD1 identical over 7 bases. Germline V gene data show CDR1 as WSHSY and CDR2 as SAAADI. The CDR3 extends over 11 amino acids. V dropped 8 bases and J dropped 4; count of bases not matched to a gene: 2. The CDR3 sequence: CASSGQYEQYF. The DNA for the CDR3 is TGCGCCAGCTCGGGACAGTACGAGCAGTACTTC.

This rearrangement joins TRBV4-2 to TRBJ1-4, with D perhaps TRBD1 (5 bases). In germline, CDR1 is LGHNA, CDR2 YNFKEQ. With 2 bases removed from V and 8 bases from J, the gap between germline ends came to 15 bases. This CDR3 is 15 amino acids long. The CDR3, as DNA: TGTGCCAGCAGCCAAACTATGGGAAGGGGCGAAAAACTGTTTTTT. Protein sequence: CASSQTMGRGEKLFF.

This chain joins TRBV16 and TRBJ1-3, with 7 positions matching TRBD1. The CDR3 contains 15 residues. V lost 2 bases to trimming and J lost 3 bases; unmatched junction nucleotides: 4. The germline V gene encodes CDR1 KGHSY and CDR2 FQNENV. CDR3 amino acids: CASSQRGGNGNTIYF. In DNA, the CDR3 is TGTGCCAGCAGCCAAAGAGGGGGCAATGGAAACACCATATATTTT.